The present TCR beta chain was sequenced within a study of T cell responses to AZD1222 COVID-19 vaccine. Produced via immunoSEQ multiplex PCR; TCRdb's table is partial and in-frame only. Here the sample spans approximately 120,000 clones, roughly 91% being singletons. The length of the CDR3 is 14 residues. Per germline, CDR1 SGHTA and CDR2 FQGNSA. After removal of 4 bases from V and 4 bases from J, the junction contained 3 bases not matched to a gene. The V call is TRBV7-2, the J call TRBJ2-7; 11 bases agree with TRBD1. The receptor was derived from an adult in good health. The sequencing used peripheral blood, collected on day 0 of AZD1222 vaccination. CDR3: CASSSDRGPYEQYF. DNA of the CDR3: TGTGCCAGCAGCTCGGACAGGGGGCCGTACGAGCAGTACTTC.